The TCR beta chain described here comes from a study of cytomegalovirus exposure and HLA in healthy donors. This clone was seen a handful of times. The CDR3 is 11 amino acids. Germline V gives CDR1 SQVTM, CDR2 ANQGSEA. V was shortened by 8 bases and J by 8 bases, with 15 bases between the two germline ends. The primer mix had 60 Vbeta and 13 Jbeta primers. TCRdb's table, derived via immunoSEQ multiplex PCR, lists solely in-frame clones and lacks some. The table lists 150,000 or so clones, around three quarters of them singletons, with about an eighth in the top ten. Participants comprised healthy donors of bone marrow.

The TCR was taken from a man aged 40-49 years in good health and CMV-seropositive. This chain joins TRBV29-1 and TRBJ1-2; D is undetermined. The source material was PBMCs. CDR3 residues: CSTKEGAGYTF. The CDR3 DNA reads as TGCAGCACTAAGGAGGGCGCGGGCTACACCTTC.